The next 30 T cell receptor beta chains were all read from a single sample in a study of blood T cell repertoires in COVID-19. Profiled with immunoSEQ multiplex PCR; TCRdb holds only in-frame clones, not every one. The sample holds about 78,000 clones, about three quarters seen once. Sequencing was done on a sample of peripheral blood. The origin of the receptors is a human donor in a cohort sampled during active COVID-19.

J is TRBJ1-3 and V is TRBV28, with D unclear. In germline, CDR1 is MDHEN, CDR2 SYDVKM. There are 16 residues in the CDR3. Trimming pared 1 base from V and 0 bases from J, leaving 10 bases between. CDR3 coding DNA: TGTGCCAGCAGTTTATACGGCAGGCCCTCTGGAAACACCATATATTTT. Its protein is CASSLYGRPSGNTIYF.

The genes are TRBV12-5 and TRBJ2-3, with TRBD1 matching 7 bases. The ends lost 2 bases at V and 1 base at J; junction bases unmatched: 3. Germline V gene data show CDR1 as LGHNT and CDR2 as FRNRAP. CDR3 size: 15 residues. CDR3 DNA sequence: TGTGCTAGTGGTTTGAGCCAGGGGGGCACAGATACGCAGTATTTT. Translation: CASGLSQGGTDTQYF.

The chain employs TRBV11-3 and TRBJ1-1; D unresolved. Germline V gene data show CDR1 as SGHNT and CDR2 as YENEEA. This CDR3 has 14 amino acids. Trimming pared 4 bases from V and 1 base from J, leaving 10 bases between. The CDR3 region has the DNA TGTGCCAGCAGCTCCGTTCGGGGGAACACTGAAGCTTTCTTT. This gives the protein CASSSVRGNTEAFF. The full variable domain, with the rest looked up from reference TRBV11-3 and TRBJ1-1, is EAGVVQSPRYKIIEKKQPVAFWCNPISGHNTLYWYLQNLGQGPELLIRYENEEAVDDSQLPKDRFSAERLKGVDSTLKIQPAELGDSAVYLCASSSVRGNTEAFFGQGTRLTVV.

The rearrangement uses TRBV12-3 or TRBV12-4 and TRBJ2-7; 8 bases fit TRBD1. V lost 6 bases and J lost 2; bases outside the gene matches: 3. CDR3 length: 13 amino acids. The CDR3 region is CASRGTGAYEQYF. In DNA form, the CDR3 reads TGTGCCAGCAGGGGGACAGGTGCCTACGAGCAGTACTTC.

This chain links TRBV11-3 with TRBJ1-5; maybe TRBD1 (6 bases). The length of the CDR3 is 14 residues. V was shortened by 3 bases and J by 5 bases, with 11 bases between the two germline ends. The germline V gene has CDR1 SGHNT and CDR2 YENEEA. The CDR3 sequence is CASSLGQEHQPQHF. The CDR3 DNA is TGTGCCAGCAGCTTGGGACAAGAGCATCAGCCCCAGCATTTT.

The rearrangement links TRBV5-1 to TRBJ2-6, with D unresolved. Trimming cost V 2 bases and J 3 bases, with 9 bases left between them. CDR3 length: 15 amino acids. Germline values: CDR1 SGHRS, CDR2 YFSETQ. The CDR3 spells CASSFDGYGANVLTF. For the CDR3, the DNA is TGCGCCAGCAGCTTTGACGGGTATGGGGCCAACGTCCTGACTTTC.

The chain recombines TRBV6-4 with TRBJ1-5, with a tentative D call TRBD1 (5 bases). The V end lost 4 bases, the J end lost 2 bases, and 12 bases lay between the germline ends. Germline values: CDR1 MRHNA, CDR2 SNTAGT. This CDR3 comprises 15 residues. CDR3 nucleotides: TGTGCCAGCAGTGTAACAGGCCAGGGCAATCAGCCCCAGCATTTT. It yields the protein CASSVTGQGNQPQHF.

This clone was seen just once. The identical CDR3 is also encoded by other nucleotide sequences in the sample. J is TRBJ1-4 and V is TRBV5-1, with TRBD1 matching 9 bases. V was clipped by 0 bases and J by 7 bases; unmatched bases: 1. The germline V gene encodes CDR1 SGHRS and CDR2 YFSETQ. The CDR3 consists of 14 residues. CDR3 DNA sequence: TGCGCCAGCAGCTTGGAGGGACAGGGTGAAAAACTGTTTTTT. This encodes CASSLEGQGEKLFF.

The CDR3 sequence: CAGLPRGVDRNTIYF. The CDR3 DNA reads TGTGCCGGTTTACCCCGGGGGGTTGATAGAAACACCATATATTTT. V usage is TRBV19 and J usage is TRBJ1-3; D is possibly TRBD1 (5 bases). Germline values: CDR1 LNHDA, CDR2 SQIVND (reference sequence). V lost 11 bases and J 5 bases, leaving 22 bases between the germline ends. The CDR3 spans 15 residues.

This clone was counted only a few times. The chain recombines TRBV6-6 with TRBJ2-7; D perhaps matches TRBD2 (7 bases). V shed 8 bases and J shed 4 bases, with 21 bases lying between them. The CDR3 has 15 residues. Germline CDR1 reads MNHNY; CDR2 reads SVGAGI (reference sequence). CDR3 protein: CASSSLGGGGYEQYF. The CDR3 coding sequence is TGTGCCAGCTCCTCTCTTGGGGGGGGCGGTTACGAGCAGTACTTC.

The gene calls are TRBV4-1 and TRBJ2-1; D is possibly TRBD2 (6 bases). This CDR3 is 15 amino acids long. V was shortened by 1 base and J by 6 bases, with 13 bases between the two germline ends. The germline CDR1 and CDR2 sequences are MGHRA and YSYEKL. CDR3 coding DNA: TGCGCCAGCAGCCAAGTTCTGGACTATCTCAATGAGCAGTTCTTC. The encoded protein is CASSQVLDYLNEQFF.

The chain combines TRBV6-5 with TRBJ1-1, with 7 bases fitting TRBD1. Germline CDR1 is MNHEY and CDR2 is SVGAGI. The CDR3 is 14 amino acids. V was clipped by 0 bases and J by 6 bases; unmatched bases: 4. CDR3 residues: CASSYSGGRAEAFF. The DNA of the CDR3 is TGTGCCAGCAGTTACTCAGGGGGCCGCGCTGAAGCTTTCTTT.

This chain links TRBV6-5 with TRBJ1-5; 7 positions match TRBD1. Looked up from germline, CDR1 is MNHEY and CDR2 is SVGAGI. The CDR3 extends over 15 amino acids. The junction had 11 bases not matched to a gene; V was cut back by 6 bases and J by 6 bases. The CDR3 DNA reads as TGTGCCAGCAGGGAGAGGGGCAGGGGGTTTCAGCCCCAGCATTTT. Translated: CASRERGRGFQPQHF.

V is TRBV6-6 and J is TRBJ2-2; D possibly corresponds to TRBD1 (6 bases). The germline CDR1 and CDR2 sequences are MNHNY and SVGAGI (reference sequence). Trimming stripped 6 bases from V and 5 bases from J, with 13 bases between. This CDR3 has 14 amino acids. The CDR3 region is CASSIVGTTGELFF. CDR3 DNA sequence: TGTGCCAGCAGCATCGTCGGGACAACCGGGGAGCTGTTTTTT.

This chain connects TRBV9 to TRBJ2-3; 10 positions match TRBD1. V dropped 4 bases and J dropped 3; count of bases not matched to a gene: 8. The germline CDR1 and CDR2 sequences are SGDLS and YYNGEE. The length of the CDR3 is 16 residues. CDR3 residues: CASSPRVGQGTDTQYF. As DNA, the CDR3 is TGTGCCAGCAGCCCCCGCGTGGGACAGGGGACAGATACGCAGTATTTT.

The V call is TRBV6-2 or TRBV6-3, the J call TRBJ2-5, with D perhaps TRBD2 (6 bases). Trimming took 0 bases from V and 5 from J, leaving 10 bases between them. Germline V gives CDR1 MNHEY, CDR2 SVGEGT. The CDR3 covers 14 residues. The CDR3 DNA is TGTGCCAGCAGTTACTCCTGGGGGACTGAGACCCAGTACTTC. Translated, it gives CASSYSWGTETQYF.

The chain is built from TRBV6-1 and TRBJ2-7; D is possibly TRBD2 (6 bases). There are 15 residues in the CDR3. Trimming pared 3 bases from V and 0 bases from J, leaving 12 bases between. Germline CDR1 is MNHNS and CDR2 is SASEGT. CDR3 DNA: TGTGCCAGCAGTGAGGAGGGAACAAGCTCCTACGAGCAGTACTTC. Amino acids: CASSEEGTSSYEQYF.

The V gene is TRBV28, the J gene TRBJ1-5; D uncertain. This CDR3 contains 12 residues. V was cut by 6 bases and J by 4 bases, with 7 bases left in between. Germline V gene sequence: CDR1 MDHEN, CDR2 SYDVKM. The CDR3 nucleotides are TGTGCCAGCAGGCGCGAGAATCAGCCCCAGCATTTT. This sequence encodes CASRRENQPQHF.

The V and J genes are TRBV6-1 and TRBJ2-6, with D unclear. This CDR3 is built from 17 residues. Looked up from germline, CDR1 is MNHNS and CDR2 is SASEGT. The V end was cut by 1 base, the J end by 1 base, with 11 bases between. The CDR3 loop is CASSEGWFRSGANVLTF. The CDR3 DNA reads as TGTGCCAGCAGTGAAGGATGGTTCAGGTCTGGGGCCAACGTCCTGACTTTC.

The gene calls are TRBV6-2 or TRBV6-3 and TRBJ1-1, with TRBD1 matching over 10 bases. The CDR3 totals 13 residues. The junction had 5 bases not matched to a gene; V was cut back by 4 bases and J by 9 bases. Germline CDR1 and CDR2: MNHEY and SVGEGT. The CDR3 sequence: CASSSLDRGQAFF. DNA of the CDR3: TGTGCCAGCAGTTCCCTAGACAGGGGGCAAGCTTTCTTT.

The gene calls are TRBV21-1 and TRBJ2-7; TRBD1, the table's D call, lacks a check against the DNA. TRBV21-1 is a pseudogene segment. CDR3 length: 17 residues. This chain's CDR3 is CASSKAGRALSSYEQYF. The CDR3 nucleotides read TGTGCCAGCAGCAAAGCCGGCAGGGCTTTGAGCTCCTACGAGCAGTACTTC.

V and J are TRBV5-1 and TRBJ2-7; possibly TRBD1 for D (5 bases). Germline V lookup: CDR1 SGHRS, CDR2 YFSETQ. CDR3 size: 16 residues. V shed 4 bases and J shed 3 bases, with 20 bases lying between them. The DNA for the CDR3 is TGCGCCAGCAGCGGGGCTGTCGGGTTTAGTCTCTACGAGCAGTACTTC. Encoded protein: CASSGAVGFSLYEQYF.

This rearrangement joins TRBV28 to TRBJ1-1; D unclear. The CDR3 has 14 amino acids. Trimming took 2 bases from V and 3 from J, leaving 10 bases between them. Germline V lookup: CDR1 MDHEN, CDR2 SYDVKM. This CDR3 is CASSLLSPYTEAFF. CDR3 nucleotide sequence: TGTGCCAGCAGTTTACTATCGCCCTACACTGAAGCTTTCTTT.

Here the CDR3 DNA reads TGCGCCAGCAGCCAAGTCAAGGGGGCCTTCTACGAGCAGTACTTC. As protein: CASSQVKGAFYEQYF. The chain has TRBV4-3 and TRBJ2-7; TRBD1 agrees at 7 bases. This CDR3 is 15 amino acids long. V lost 1 base to trimming and J lost 3 bases; unmatched junction nucleotides: 6. Per germline, CDR1 LGHNA and CDR2 YSLEER.

This clone appeared a few times. The chain recombines TRBV27 with TRBJ1-6; tentatively, D is TRBD1 (5 bases). Per the germline V gene, CDR1 is MNHEY and CDR2 is SMNVEV (reference sequence). There are 14 residues in the CDR3. V shed 0 bases and J shed 9 bases, with 9 bases lying between them. CDR3: CASSLSRDSSPLHF. In DNA form, the CDR3 reads TGTGCCAGCAGTTTATCCAGGGATAGTTCACCCCTCCACTTT.

The chain carries TRBV4-3 and TRBJ1-3; 7 positions agree with TRBD1. This CDR3 is built from 16 residues. CDR1 LGHNA and CDR2 YSLEER come from the germline V gene. The V and J ends lost 0 bases and 3 bases, in that order; junction bases with no gene match: 5. In DNA form, the CDR3 reads TGCGCCAGCAGCCAAGAACCCGACAGGGATGGAAACACCATATATTTT. Residues: CASSQEPDRDGNTIYF.

J is TRBJ1-2 and V is TRBV3-1 (or the pseudogene TRBV3-2); 8 positions agree with TRBD1. Germline V gene sequence: CDR1 LGHDT, CDR2 YNNKEL (reference sequence). V dropped 3 bases and J dropped 4; count of bases not matched to a gene: 7. This CDR3 has 15 amino acids. The CDR3 nucleotides read TGTGCCAGCAGCCACCTGGACAGGGATCGCTATGGCTACACCTTC. Translation: CASSHLDRDRYGYTF.

The CDR3 region has the DNA TGTGCCAGCAGCCCTCGACTAGCCTACAATGAGCAGTTCTTC. This gives the protein CASSPRLAYNEQFF. The rearrangement uses TRBV9 and TRBJ2-1; D perhaps matches TRBD2 (6 bases). Trimming took off 4 bases at V and 2 bases at J, with 10 bases between the two ends. Germline V CDR1 and CDR2: SGDLS, YYNGEE. The CDR3 spans 14 residues.

J is TRBJ1-2 and V is TRBV5-4; TRBD1 agrees at 10 bases. This CDR3 contains 15 residues. Losses at the gene ends were 4 bases for V and 7 bases for J; bases not matched to a gene: 10. Germline loops: CDR1 SGHNT, CDR2 YYREEE (reference sequence). CDR3 residues: CASSALFRTGGGYTF. The DNA of the CDR3 is TGTGCCAGCAGCGCCCTCTTTCGGACAGGGGGTGGCTACACCTTC.

V and J are TRBV9 and TRBJ2-5; tentatively, D is TRBD2 (6 bases). Trimming removed 0 bases from V and 3 bases from J, with 12 bases in between. Germline loops: CDR1 SGDLS, CDR2 YYNGEE. The CDR3 consists of 15 residues. DNA for the CDR3: TGTGCCAGCAGCGTAGATGGGACGGGGGAAGAGACCCAGTACTTC. This gives the protein CASSVDGTGEETQYF.